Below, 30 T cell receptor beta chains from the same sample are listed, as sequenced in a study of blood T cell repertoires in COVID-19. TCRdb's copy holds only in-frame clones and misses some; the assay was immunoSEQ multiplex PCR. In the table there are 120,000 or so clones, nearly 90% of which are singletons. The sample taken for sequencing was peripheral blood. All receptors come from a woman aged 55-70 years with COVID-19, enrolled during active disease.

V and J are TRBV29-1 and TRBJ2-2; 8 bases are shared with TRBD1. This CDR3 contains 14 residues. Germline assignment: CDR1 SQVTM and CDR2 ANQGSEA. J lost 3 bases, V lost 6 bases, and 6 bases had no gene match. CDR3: CSVRVQGDTGELFF. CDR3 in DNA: TGCAGCGTGCGGGTACAGGGGGACACCGGGGAGCTGTTTTTT.

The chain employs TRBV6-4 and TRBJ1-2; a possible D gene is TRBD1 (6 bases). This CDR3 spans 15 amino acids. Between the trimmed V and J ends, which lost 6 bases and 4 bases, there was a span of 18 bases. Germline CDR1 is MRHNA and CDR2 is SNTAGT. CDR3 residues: CASSLTGTSLYGYTF. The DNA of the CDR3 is TGTGCCAGCAGCCTAACCGGGACATCTCTCTATGGCTACACCTTC.

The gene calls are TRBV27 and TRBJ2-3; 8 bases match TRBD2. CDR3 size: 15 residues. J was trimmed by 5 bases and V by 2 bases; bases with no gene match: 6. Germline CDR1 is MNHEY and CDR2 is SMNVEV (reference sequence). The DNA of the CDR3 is TGTGCCAGCAGTTTAGGGAGCGGGGGCTTAGATACGCAGTATTTT. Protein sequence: CASSLGSGGLDTQYF.

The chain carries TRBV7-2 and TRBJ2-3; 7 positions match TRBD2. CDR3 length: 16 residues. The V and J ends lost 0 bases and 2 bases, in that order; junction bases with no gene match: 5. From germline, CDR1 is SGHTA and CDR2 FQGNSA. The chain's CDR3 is CASSLATSGVTDTQYF. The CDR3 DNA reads TGTGCCAGCAGCTTAGCTACAAGCGGGGTCACAGATACGCAGTATTTT. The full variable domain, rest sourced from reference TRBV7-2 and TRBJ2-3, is GAGVSQSPSNKVTEKGKDVELRCDPISGHTALYWYRQSLGQGLEFLIYFQGNSAPDKSGLPSDRFSAERTGGSVSTLTIQRTQQEDSAVYLCASSLATSGVTDTQYFGPGTRLTVL.

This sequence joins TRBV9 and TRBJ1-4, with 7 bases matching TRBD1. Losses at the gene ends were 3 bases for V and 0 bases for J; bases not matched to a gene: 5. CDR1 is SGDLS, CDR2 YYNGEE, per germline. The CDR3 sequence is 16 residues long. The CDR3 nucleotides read TGTGCCAGCAGCGGTGGAGGGGGCGCAACTAATGAAAAACTGTTTTTT. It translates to CASSGGGGATNEKLFF. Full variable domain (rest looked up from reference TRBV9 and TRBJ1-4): DSGVTQTPKHLITATGQRVTLRCSPRSGDLSVYWYQQSLDQGLQFLIQYYNGEERAKGNILERFSAQQFPDLHSELNLSSLELGDSALYFCASSGGGGATNEKLFFGSGTQLSVL.

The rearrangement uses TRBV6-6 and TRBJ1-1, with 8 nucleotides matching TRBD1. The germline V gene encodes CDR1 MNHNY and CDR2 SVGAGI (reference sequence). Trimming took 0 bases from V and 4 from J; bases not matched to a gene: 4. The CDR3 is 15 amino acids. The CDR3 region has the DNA TGTGCCAGCAGTTACTCCCAGGGGGCGGGCACTGAAGCTTTCTTT. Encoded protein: CASSYSQGAGTEAFF.

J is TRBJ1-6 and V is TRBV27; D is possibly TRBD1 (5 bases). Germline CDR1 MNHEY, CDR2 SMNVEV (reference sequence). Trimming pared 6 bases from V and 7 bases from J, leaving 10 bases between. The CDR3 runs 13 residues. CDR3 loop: CASSTRVNSPLHF. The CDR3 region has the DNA TGTGCCAGCAGCACCAGGGTAAATTCACCCCTCCACTTT.

CDR3 protein: CASRREAHGTEAFF. CDR3 coding DNA: TGTGCCAGCAGACGGGAGGCTCATGGCACTGAAGCTTTCTTT. The chain combines TRBV6-5 with TRBJ1-1; D not certain. The CDR3 has 14 residues. CDR1 MNHEY and CDR2 SVGAGI come from the germline V gene. Trimming removed 6 bases at V and 4 bases at J, with 15 bases between.

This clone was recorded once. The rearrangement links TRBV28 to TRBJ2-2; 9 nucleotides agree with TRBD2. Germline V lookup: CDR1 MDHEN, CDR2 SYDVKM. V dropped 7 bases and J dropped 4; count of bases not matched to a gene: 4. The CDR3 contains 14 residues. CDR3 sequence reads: CASTLAGSTGELFF. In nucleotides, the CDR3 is TGTGCCAGCACTCTAGCGGGGAGCACCGGGGAGCTGTTTTTT.

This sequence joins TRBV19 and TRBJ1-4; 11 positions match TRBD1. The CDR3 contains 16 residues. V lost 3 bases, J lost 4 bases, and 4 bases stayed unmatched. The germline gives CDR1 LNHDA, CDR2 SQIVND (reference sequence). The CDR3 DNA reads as TGTGCCAGTAGTATCCCGGGACAGGGGGATAATGAAAAACTGTTTTTT. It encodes CASSIPGQGDNEKLFF. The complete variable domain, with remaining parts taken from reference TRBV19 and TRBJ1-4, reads DGGITQSPKYLFRKEGQNVTLSCEQNLNHDAMYWYRQDPGQGLRLIYYSQIVNDFQKGDIAEGYSVSREKKESFPLTVTSAQKNPTAFYLCASSIPGQGDNEKLFFGSGTQLSVL.

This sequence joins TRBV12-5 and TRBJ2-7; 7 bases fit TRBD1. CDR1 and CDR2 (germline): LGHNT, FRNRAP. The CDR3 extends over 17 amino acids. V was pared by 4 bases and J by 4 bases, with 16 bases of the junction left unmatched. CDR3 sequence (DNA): TGTGCTAGTGGTTCCCCACGGCCCGGGACAGATCGATACGAGCAGTACTTC. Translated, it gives CASGSPRPGTDRYEQYF.

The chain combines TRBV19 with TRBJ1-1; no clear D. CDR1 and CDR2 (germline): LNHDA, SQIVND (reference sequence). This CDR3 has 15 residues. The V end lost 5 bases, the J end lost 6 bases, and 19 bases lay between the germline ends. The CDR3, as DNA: TGTGCCAGTAGTCCTCAGCGTCGCTCCGGGGCTGAAGCTTTCTTT. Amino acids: CASSPQRRSGAEAFF.

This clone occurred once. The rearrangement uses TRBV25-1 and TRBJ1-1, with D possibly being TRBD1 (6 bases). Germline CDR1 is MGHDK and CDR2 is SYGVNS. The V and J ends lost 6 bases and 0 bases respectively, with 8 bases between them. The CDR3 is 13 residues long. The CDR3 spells CASSAGVNTEAFF. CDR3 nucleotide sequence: TGTGCCAGCAGCGCAGGGGTGAACACTGAAGCTTTCTTT.

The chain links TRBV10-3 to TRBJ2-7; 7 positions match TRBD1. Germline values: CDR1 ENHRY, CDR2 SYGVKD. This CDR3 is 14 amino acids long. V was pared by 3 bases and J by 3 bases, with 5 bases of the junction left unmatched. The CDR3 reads CAISDPGQLYEQYF. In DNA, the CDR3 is TGTGCCATCAGTGACCCGGGACAGCTCTACGAGCAGTACTTC.

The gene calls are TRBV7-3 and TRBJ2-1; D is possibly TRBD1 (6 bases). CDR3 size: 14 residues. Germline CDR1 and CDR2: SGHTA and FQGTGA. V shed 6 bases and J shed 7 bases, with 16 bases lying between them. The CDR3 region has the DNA TGTGCCAGCAGGTCAACGGGACAAGGGAATGAGCAGTTCTTC. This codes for CASRSTGQGNEQFF. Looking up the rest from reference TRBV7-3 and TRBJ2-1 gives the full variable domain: GAGVSQTPSNKVTEKGKYVELRCDPISGHTALYWYRQSLGQGPEFLIYFQGTGAADDSGLPNDRFFAVRPEGSVSTLKIQRTERGDSAVYLCASRSTGQGNEQFFGPGTRLTVL.

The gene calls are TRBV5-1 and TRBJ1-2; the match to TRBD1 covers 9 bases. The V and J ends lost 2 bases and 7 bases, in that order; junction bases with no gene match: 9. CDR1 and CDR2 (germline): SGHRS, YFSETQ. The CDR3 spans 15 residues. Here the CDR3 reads CASSLEQGASGGYTF. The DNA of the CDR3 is TGCGCCAGCAGCTTAGAACAGGGGGCTTCAGGTGGCTACACCTTC. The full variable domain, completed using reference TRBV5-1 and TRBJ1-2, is KAGVTQTPRYLIKTRGQQVTLSCSPISGHRSVSWYQQTPGQGLQFLFEYFSETQRNKGNFPGRFSGRQFSNSRSEMNVSTLELGDSALYLCASSLEQGASGGYTFGSGTRLTVV.

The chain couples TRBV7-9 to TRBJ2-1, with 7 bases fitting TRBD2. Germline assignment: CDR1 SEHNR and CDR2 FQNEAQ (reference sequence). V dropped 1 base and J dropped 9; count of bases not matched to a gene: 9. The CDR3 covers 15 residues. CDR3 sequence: CASSLVASGAIEQFF. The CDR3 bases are TGTGCCAGCAGCTTAGTCGCTAGCGGAGCCATTGAGCAGTTCTTC.

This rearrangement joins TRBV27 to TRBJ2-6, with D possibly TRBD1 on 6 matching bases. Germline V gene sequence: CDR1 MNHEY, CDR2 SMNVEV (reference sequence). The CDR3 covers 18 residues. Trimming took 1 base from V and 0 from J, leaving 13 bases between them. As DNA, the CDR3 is TGTGCCAGCAGTTTATTTAACAGGGCAACCTCTGGGGCCAACGTCCTGACTTTC. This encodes CASSLFNRATSGANVLTF.

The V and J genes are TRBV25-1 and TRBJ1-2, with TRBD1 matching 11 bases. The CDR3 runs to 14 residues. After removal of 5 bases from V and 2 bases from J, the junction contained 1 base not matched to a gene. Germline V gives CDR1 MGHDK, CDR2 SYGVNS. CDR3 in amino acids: CASSWTGGNYGYTF. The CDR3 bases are TGTGCCAGCAGTTGGACAGGGGGCAACTATGGCTACACCTTC.

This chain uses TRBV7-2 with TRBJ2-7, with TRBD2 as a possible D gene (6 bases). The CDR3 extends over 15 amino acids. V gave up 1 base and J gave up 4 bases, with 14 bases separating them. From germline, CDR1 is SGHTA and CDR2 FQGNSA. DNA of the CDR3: TGTGCCAGCAGCTTAGGGGCGGGACCCGCGTACGAGCAGTACTTC. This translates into CASSLGAGPAYEQYF.

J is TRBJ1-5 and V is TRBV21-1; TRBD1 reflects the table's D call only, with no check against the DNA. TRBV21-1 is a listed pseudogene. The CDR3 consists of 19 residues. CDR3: CASYERDRANHNSNQPQHF. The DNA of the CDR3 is TGTGCCAGCTATGAGAGGGACAGGGCGAACCACAATAGCAATCAGCCCCAGCATTTT.

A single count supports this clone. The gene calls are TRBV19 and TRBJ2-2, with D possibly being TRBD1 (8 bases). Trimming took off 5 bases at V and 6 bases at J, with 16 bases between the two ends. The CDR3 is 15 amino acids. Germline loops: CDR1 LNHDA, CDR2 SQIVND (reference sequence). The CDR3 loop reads CASSAGQGGSGELFF. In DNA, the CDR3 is TGTGCCAGTAGTGCCGGACAGGGAGGGTCCGGGGAGCTGTTTTTT.

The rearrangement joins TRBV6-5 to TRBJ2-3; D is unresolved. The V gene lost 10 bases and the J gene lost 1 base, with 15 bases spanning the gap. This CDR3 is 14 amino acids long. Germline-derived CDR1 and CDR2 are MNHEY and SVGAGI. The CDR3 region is CATRDSRGTDTQYF. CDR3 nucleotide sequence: TGTGCCACCAGAGACTCACGCGGCACAGATACGCAGTATTTT.

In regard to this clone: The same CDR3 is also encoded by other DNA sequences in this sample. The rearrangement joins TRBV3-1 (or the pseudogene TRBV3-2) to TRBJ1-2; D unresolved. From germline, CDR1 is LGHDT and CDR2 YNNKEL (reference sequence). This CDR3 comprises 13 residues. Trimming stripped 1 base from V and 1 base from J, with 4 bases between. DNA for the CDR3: TGTGCCAGCAGCCAAGGGAGTAACTATGGCTACACCTTC. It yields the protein CASSQGSNYGYTF.

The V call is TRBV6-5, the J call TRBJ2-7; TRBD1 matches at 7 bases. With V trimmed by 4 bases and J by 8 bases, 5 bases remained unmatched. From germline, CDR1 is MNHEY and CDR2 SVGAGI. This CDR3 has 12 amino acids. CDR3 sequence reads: CASSSGQRKQYF. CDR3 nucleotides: TGTGCCAGCAGTTCGGGACAGAGGAAGCAGTACTTC.

CDR3 amino acids: CASSVVLGLAVYNEQFF. CDR3 coding DNA: TGTGCCAGCAGTGTCGTATTAGGACTAGCGGTCTACAATGAGCAGTTCTTC. The gene calls are TRBV2 and TRBJ2-1; TRBD2 aligns across 10 bases. Trimming removed 4 bases from V and 3 bases from J; junction bases left unmatched: 9. The CDR3 covers 17 residues. Germline CDR1 is SNHLY and CDR2 is FYNNEI.

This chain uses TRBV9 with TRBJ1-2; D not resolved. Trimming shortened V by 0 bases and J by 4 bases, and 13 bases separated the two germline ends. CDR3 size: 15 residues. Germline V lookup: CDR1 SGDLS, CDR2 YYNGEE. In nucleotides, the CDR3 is TGTGCCAGCAGCGTAGAATCTGGCAGAAGCTATGGCTACACCTTC. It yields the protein CASSVESGRSYGYTF.

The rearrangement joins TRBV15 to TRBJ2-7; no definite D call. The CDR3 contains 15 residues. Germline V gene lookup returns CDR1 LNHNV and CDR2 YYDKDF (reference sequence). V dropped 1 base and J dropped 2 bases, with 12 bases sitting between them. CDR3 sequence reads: CATSRAMGPAYEQYF. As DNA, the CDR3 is TGTGCCACCAGCAGAGCAATGGGCCCCGCCTACGAGCAGTACTTC.

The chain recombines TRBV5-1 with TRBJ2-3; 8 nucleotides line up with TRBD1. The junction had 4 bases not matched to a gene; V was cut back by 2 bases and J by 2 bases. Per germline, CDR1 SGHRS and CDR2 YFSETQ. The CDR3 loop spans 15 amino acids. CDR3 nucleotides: TGCGCCAGCAGCTTACAGGGGGGCACCACAGATACGCAGTATTTT. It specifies CASSLQGGTTDTQYF.

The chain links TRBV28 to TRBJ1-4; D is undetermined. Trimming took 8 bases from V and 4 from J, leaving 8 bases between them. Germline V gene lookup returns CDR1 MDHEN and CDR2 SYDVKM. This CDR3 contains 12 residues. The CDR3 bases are TGTGCCAGCCTCGGGGTTAATGAAAAACTGTTTTTT. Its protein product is CASLGVNEKLFF.